This record concerns one T cell receptor beta chain sequence. Its antigen is not identified. TCRdb re-called the 5' RACE reads, yielding one record per CDR3 amino acid sequence without DNA. In total, the table holds about 150,000 distinct CDR3 sequences. The CDR3 length is 15 residues. The germline CDR1 and CDR2 sequences are MNHEY and SMNVEV (reference sequence). This specimen comes from a study of monozygotic twins with inflammatory bowel disease. Study-level points and caveats: Using the inverse Simpson index, IBD patients had lower TCRbeta diversity than healthy co-twins.

The chain joins TRBV27 to TRBJ2-3; as DNA is missing, the TRBD2 call by TCRdb cannot be tested. The TCR comes from a human donor with ulcerative colitis or Crohn's disease, or a healthy co-twin of an affected twin (not recorded which). The sample taken for sequencing was blood. The CDR3: CASSPSGRVTDTQYF.